The 28 T cell receptor beta chains below all came from one sample that was sequenced in a study of blood T cell repertoires in COVID-19. The protocol was immunoSEQ multiplex PCR, while the TCRdb copy is restricted to in-frame clones and leaves out a portion. The sample lists 200,000 to 250,000 clones, approximately 85% seen once, with approximately 7.6% in the top ten. Sequencing was performed on peripheral blood. These receptors all stem from a woman of 80 years or more with COVID-19, enrolled during active disease.

This clone came up many times. The rearrangement joins TRBV5-1 to TRBJ2-7; 7 positions agree with TRBD1. This CDR3 comprises 13 residues. Germline CDR1 is SGHRS and CDR2 is YFSETQ. Trimming cost V 3 bases and J 5 bases; bases outside gene matches: 5. CDR3 sequence: CASSSGQRNEQYF. The CDR3 DNA reads as TGCGCCAGCAGCTCGGGACAGCGTAACGAGCAGTACTTC.

This clone was seen only a few times. The rearrangement uses TRBV5-1 and TRBJ2-7, with a possible D match to TRBD2 (5 bases). The V gene lost 3 bases and the J gene lost 1 base, with 20 bases spanning the gap. This CDR3 is built from 17 residues. From germline, CDR1 is SGHRS and CDR2 YFSETQ. The CDR3 DNA follows: TGCGCCAGCAGCTGGATGGTGGGCACCCAGCGGTCCTACGAGCAGTACTTC. This gives the protein CASSWMVGTQRSYEQYF.

The chain carries TRBV5-1 and TRBJ2-5; TRBD2 matches 11 bases. The CDR3 extends over 15 amino acids. V lost 4 bases to trimming and J lost 2 bases; unmatched junction nucleotides: 4. From germline, CDR1 is SGHRS and CDR2 YFSETQ. The DNA for the CDR3 is TGCGCCAGCAGCGTAGCGGGGGGGCCTCAAGAGACCCAGTACTTC. This encodes CASSVAGGPQETQYF.

V is TRBV30 and J is TRBJ1-4, with 7 bases that match TRBD1. V lost 1 base, J lost 8 bases, and 4 bases stayed unmatched. The CDR3 runs 13 residues. Germline-derived CDR1 and CDR2 are GTSNPN and SVGIG (reference sequence). The CDR3 nucleotides read TGTGCCTGGAGTGACAGGGGTGGCGAAAAACTGTTTTTT. This codes for CAWSDRGGEKLFF.

To note about this clone: This may come from a read error, since a much larger clone is one base off. The same CDR3 is also encoded by other DNA sequences in this sample. J is TRBJ2-7 and V is TRBV6-1, with TRBD1 matching 9 bases. The CDR3 consists of 17 residues. The germline CDR1 and CDR2 sequences are MNHNS and SASEGT. CDR3 sequence: CASSVGTGYQNSYEQYF. Here the CDR3 DNA reads TGCGCCAGCAGTGTCGGGACAGGGTACCAAAACTCCTACGAGCAGTACTTC.

The J gene is TRBJ2-2, the V gene TRBV5-4; possible D gene TRBD2, 7 bases. V lost 4 bases and J lost 6, with 16 bases in between. The CDR3 totals 15 residues. Germline CDR1 and CDR2: SGHNT and YYREEE (reference sequence). The CDR3 is CASSPYQGRAGELFF. The CDR3 DNA reads TGTGCCAGCAGCCCCTATCAGGGGAGGGCCGGGGAGCTGTTTTTT. Full variable domain (missing parts from reference TRBV5-4 and TRBJ2-2): ETGVTQSPTHLIKTRGQQVTLRCSSQSGHNTVSWYQQALGQGPQFIFQYYREEENGRGNFPPRFSGLQFPNYSSELNVNALELDDSALYLCASSPYQGRAGELFFGEGSRLTVL.

This clone was observed a handful of times. The J gene is TRBJ1-2, the V gene TRBV7-2; TRBD1 matches at 8 bases. CDR3 length: 15 amino acids. After removal of 5 bases from V and 4 bases from J, the junction contained 9 bases not matched to a gene. The V gene's germline CDR1 is SGHTA and CDR2 FQGNSA. In DNA, the CDR3 is TGTGCCAGCAGCCCACAGGGGGGGGGAATCTATGGCTACACCTTC. Protein: CASSPQGGGIYGYTF.

The rearrangement uses TRBV19 and TRBJ1-4; D gene unclear. Germline V gene lookup returns CDR1 LNHDA and CDR2 SQIVND (reference sequence). The CDR3 runs to 14 residues. Trimming took off 3 bases at V and 9 bases at J, with 14 bases between the two ends. CDR3 sequence: CASSIGSVKKKLFF. The CDR3 DNA is TGTGCCAGTAGTATCGGCAGCGTAAAGAAAAAACTGTTTTTT.

The rearrangement links TRBV3-1 (or the pseudogene TRBV3-2) to TRBJ1-2; no reliable D call. This CDR3 has 14 residues. Trimming removed 4 bases at V and 8 bases at J, with 17 bases between. Germline values: CDR1 LGHDT, CDR2 YNNKEL (reference sequence). The CDR3: CASSRELPPRGYTF. DNA for the CDR3: TGTGCCAGCAGCCGGGAGTTACCGCCCCGGGGCTACACCTTC.

V and J are TRBV19 and TRBJ1-2; 7 bases agree with TRBD1. The germline CDR1 and CDR2 sequences are LNHDA and SQIVND (reference sequence). The length of the CDR3 is 15 residues. The trim removed 5 bases at V and 4 bases at J, leaving 10 bases unmatched. Here the CDR3 DNA reads TGTGCCAGTAGTTTCCTTCAGGGGGACCCCTATGGCTACACCTTC. It is translated as CASSFLQGDPYGYTF.

This clone was seen a single time. The V gene is TRBV28, the J gene TRBJ1-6; maybe TRBD1 (6 bases). CDR3 length: 16 residues. Trimming stripped 3 bases from V and 0 bases from J, with 9 bases between. Germline loops: CDR1 MDHEN, CDR2 SYDVKM. CDR3 in DNA: TGTGCCAGCAGTTTGACAGGAAGCTCCTATAATTCACCCCTCCACTTT. It translates to CASSLTGSSYNSPLHF.

The chain carries TRBV30 and TRBJ2-1, with D possibly being TRBD1 (6 bases). The CDR3 contains 13 residues. Germline CDR1 is GTSNPN and CDR2 is SVGIG (reference sequence). Between the trimmed V and J ends, which lost 0 bases and 12 bases, there was a span of 15 bases. The CDR3 DNA reads TGTGCCTGGAGTGTACCCCCCCGAGGGGGGCAGTTCTTC. Protein: CAWSVPPRGGQFF. The variable domain in full, with the rest retrieved from reference TRBV30 and TRBJ2-1, is SQTIHQWPATLVQPVGSPLSLECTVEGTSNPNLYWYRQAAGRGLQLLFYSVGIGQISSEVPQNLSASRPQDRQFILSSKKLLLSDSGFYLCAWSVPPRGGQFFGPGTRLTVL.

The chain links TRBV6-5 to TRBJ1-1; D is perhaps TRBD1 (5 bases). Trimming cost V 6 bases and J 0 bases, with 8 bases left between them. There are 13 residues in the CDR3. In germline, CDR1 is MNHEY, CDR2 SVGAGI. The DNA of the CDR3 is TGTGCCAGCAGGGAGGGACTGAACACTGAAGCTTTCTTT. This sequence encodes CASREGLNTEAFF.

The rearrangement joins TRBV15 to TRBJ2-1; TRBD2 might be the D (7 bases). This CDR3 spans 17 amino acids. Trimming stripped 0 bases from V and 5 bases from J, with 17 bases between. In germline, CDR1 is LNHNV, CDR2 YYDKDF (reference sequence). The CDR3 region is CATSRDRARGGHNEQFF. CDR3 sequence (DNA): TGTGCCACCAGCAGAGATCGGGCGAGGGGGGGCCACAATGAGCAGTTCTTC.

V usage is TRBV3-1 (or the pseudogene TRBV3-2) and J usage is TRBJ2-2; 7 bases align to TRBD2. Germline-derived CDR1 and CDR2 are LGHDT and YNNKEL (reference sequence). The CDR3 consists of 13 residues. V lost 3 bases and J lost 6; bases outside the gene matches: 1. The CDR3 sequence is CASSQGRAGELFF. Written as DNA, the CDR3 is TGTGCCAGCAGCCAGGGGAGGGCCGGGGAGCTGTTTTTT.

The V call is TRBV5-1, the J call TRBJ1-2, with no clear D. V was cut by 0 bases and J by 4 bases, with 7 bases left in between. The germline CDR1 and CDR2 sequences are SGHRS and YFSETQ. The CDR3 is 13 amino acids. The CDR3 bases are TGCGCCAGCAGCTTGGGGGAGATCTATGGCTACACCTTC. Translated: CASSLGEIYGYTF.

The table lists this clone with a count of one. This chain joins TRBV9 and TRBJ2-2; D might be TRBD2 (5 bases). CDR3 size: 13 residues. V lost 2 bases and J 6 bases, leaving 8 bases between the germline ends. Per germline, CDR1 SGDLS and CDR2 YYNGEE. The CDR3 loop is CASSVVGAGELFF. The CDR3, as DNA: TGTGCCAGCAGCGTCGTCGGGGCCGGGGAGCTGTTTTTT.

The chain is built from TRBV2 and TRBJ2-5; perhaps TRBD2 as D (7 bases). This CDR3 contains 14 residues. Germline lookup yields CDR1 SNHLY and CDR2 FYNNEI. The V gene lost 4 bases and the J gene lost 5 bases, with 14 bases spanning the gap. This CDR3 reads CASSGWGGRETQYF. The CDR3 region has the DNA TGTGCCAGCAGTGGCTGGGGGGGCCGGGAGACCCAGTACTTC.

This chain joins TRBV11-3 and TRBJ2-1; 16 positions agree with TRBD2. The CDR3 runs to 17 residues. V trimming: 5 bases; J trimming: 4 bases; junction bases outside the gene matches: 5. Germline V lookup: CDR1 SGHNT, CDR2 YENEEA. CDR3 nucleotides: TGTGCCAGCAGCCCTGGGACTAGCGGGGGGGGTTACAATGAGCAGTTCTTC. Translating gives CASSPGTSGGGYNEQFF.

The chain joins TRBV29-1 to TRBJ1-2; tentatively, D is TRBD1 (5 bases). Per germline, CDR1 SQVTM and CDR2 ANQGSEA. Trimming left V 2 bases short and J 2 bases short, with 12 bases between. This CDR3 is 14 amino acids long. The CDR3 bases are TGCAGCGTTGAATCAGGCAGGGTCAACTATGGCTACACCTTC. It codes for CSVESGRVNYGYTF.

CDR3 region: CASSSDSLAPYNEQFF. The DNA for the CDR3 is TGCGCCAGCAGCTCAGACTCCTTGGCTCCCTACAATGAGCAGTTCTTC. The rearrangement uses TRBV5-1 and TRBJ2-1; D remains unclear. This CDR3 is built from 16 residues. V lost 3 bases and J lost 2, with 15 bases in between. Germline values: CDR1 SGHRS, CDR2 YFSETQ.

V usage is TRBV20-1 and J usage is TRBJ1-2; 7 bases fit TRBD1. V shed 5 bases and J 12 bases; nucleotides not matched to a gene: 6. Germline V gene sequence: CDR1 DFQATT, CDR2 SNEGSKA (reference sequence). This CDR3 region has 10 residues. The CDR3 reads CSAGGTENTF. In DNA, the CDR3 is TGCAGTGCTGGCGGGACAGAGAACACCTTC.

The chain is built from TRBV19 and TRBJ2-7; perhaps TRBD1 as D (6 bases). This CDR3 is 15 amino acids long. The ends were cut back, 0 bases at V and 2 bases at J, with 11 bases in the middle. From germline, CDR1 is LNHDA and CDR2 SQIVND (reference sequence). CDR3 nucleotides: TGTGCCAGTAGTATAGATCACCAGGGGCCCTACGAGCAGTACTTC. Translating gives CASSIDHQGPYEQYF.

This clone showed up just a few times. The chain combines TRBV5-1 with TRBJ1-1, with a tentative D call TRBD1 (5 bases). The CDR3 has 15 residues. In germline, CDR1 is SGHRS, CDR2 YFSETQ. Trimming took 1 base from V and 1 from J, leaving 11 bases between them. The CDR3 nucleotides read TGCGCCAGCAGCTTGCGTCCAGGGCCGAACACTGAAGCTTTCTTT. This gives the protein CASSLRPGPNTEAFF.

The rearrangement links TRBV28 to TRBJ1-2; D remains ambiguous. The CDR3 is 11 residues long. Trimming took off 8 bases at V and 2 bases at J, with 6 bases between the two ends. The germline CDR1 and CDR2 sequences are MDHEN and SYDVKM. CDR3 region: CASHQNYGYTF. CDR3 DNA sequence: TGTGCCAGCCATCAAAACTATGGCTACACCTTC.

This sequence joins TRBV30 and TRBJ2-5, with no clear D. V was shortened by 0 bases and J by 5 bases, with 22 bases between the two germline ends. Looked up from germline, CDR1 is GTSNPN and CDR2 is SVGIG (reference sequence). The CDR3 is 17 amino acids. The CDR3 sequence: CAWSVERGRQPRETQYF. The CDR3 nucleotides read TGTGCCTGGAGTGTAGAGCGAGGCCGCCAACCCCGGGAGACCCAGTACTTC.

A word on this clone: The sample contains more than one DNA sequence encoding this CDR3. V usage is TRBV5-1 and J usage is TRBJ1-2; 9 nucleotides agree with TRBD1. CDR1 is SGHRS, CDR2 YFSETQ, per germline. This CDR3 is built from 13 residues. J gave up 4 bases and V 3 bases, and 1 base lay outside the gene matches. In DNA, the CDR3 is TGCGCCAGCAGCTCGGGACAGGGCTATGGCTACACCTTC. Translating it yields CASSSGQGYGYTF.

The V gene is TRBV7-9, the J gene TRBJ1-4; D possibly corresponds to TRBD1 (6 bases). The CDR3 extends over 16 amino acids. V lost 5 bases and J 0 bases, leaving 13 bases between the germline ends. CDR1 and CDR2 from the germline V gene are SEHNR and FQNEAQ (reference sequence). The CDR3 protein is CASSLTGQSTNEKLFF. CDR3 nucleotides: TGTGCCAGCAGCCTAACAGGGCAGTCAACTAATGAAAAACTGTTTTTT.